This TCR beta chain originates from a study of T cell repertoires in cytomegalovirus infection. Study-level information: Indicated by public TCR beta signatures were CMV infection and matching HLA type.

The table lists this clonotype with a few counts. The antigen is not known. TCRdb ran MiXCR on the reads and lists one entry per CDR3 protein. This table has approximately 770,000 distinct CDR3 sequences, approximately 32% appearing once. The CDR3 sequence is 15 residues long. Germline CDR1 is SGDLS and CDR2 is YYNGEE. J gave up 3 bases and V 3 bases, and 5 bases lay outside the gene matches. The sample was cultured CD8+ T cells from PBMCs, taken from culture after CMV antigen stimulation. This clonotype was obtained from a human donor in good health (CMV status not recorded). Some clones in this sample may be carry-over from other donors' samples. The rearrangement uses TRBV9 and TRBJ1-1; the match to TRBD1 covers 10 bases. The CDR3 sequence: CASSGRTGGDTEAFF. CDR3 bases: TGTGCCAGCAGCGGACGGACAGGGGGAGACACTGAAGCTTTCTTT.